The 29 T cell receptor beta chains below come from one sample, sequenced in a study of blood T cell repertoires in COVID-19. Clones were sequenced by immunoSEQ multiplex PCR, and TCRdb holds only the in-frame ones, with some missing. Of approximately 25,000 clones in the sample, 65% to 80% are singletons; the top ten hold more than 6.5%. Source material: peripheral blood. Receptors originate from a man in his fifties with COVID-19, enrolled during active disease.

The gene calls are TRBV5-1 and TRBJ1-2; 11 positions agree with TRBD1. The germline V gene encodes CDR1 SGHRS and CDR2 YFSETQ. The CDR3 loop spans 14 amino acids. V dropped 4 bases and J dropped 3; count of bases not matched to a gene: 2. CDR3 region: CASSAGQGDYGYTF. CDR3 DNA sequence: TGCGCCAGCAGCGCGGGACAGGGGGACTATGGCTACACCTTC.

The chain couples TRBV6-5 to TRBJ1-6; the D is unclear. The V end was cut by 4 bases, the J end by 9 bases, with 10 bases between. This CDR3 region has 13 residues. Germline CDR1 is MNHEY and CDR2 is SVGAGI. CDR3 coding DNA: TGTGCCAGCAGTTCCCCGGGAGCTTCACCCCTCCACTTT. Translated, it gives CASSSPGASPLHF.

The V and J genes are TRBV18 and TRBJ1-1; D uncertain. Germline values: CDR1 KGHSH, CDR2 LQKENI. The CDR3 consists of 13 residues. V was pared by 3 bases and J by 0 bases, with 5 bases between. In nucleotides, the CDR3 is TGTGCCAGCTCACCCACTATGAACACTGAAGCTTTCTTT. Residues: CASSPTMNTEAFF.

A few counts support this clone. For the CDR3, the DNA is TGTGCCACCAGCAGAGAGACCCCGGGACAGAACACTGAAGCTTTCTTT. Protein sequence: CATSRETPGQNTEAFF. The rearrangement joins TRBV15 to TRBJ1-1; weak D call: TRBD1 (6 bases). The V gene's germline CDR1 is LNHNV and CDR2 YYDKDF (reference sequence). Between the trimmed V and J ends, which lost 0 bases and 1 base, there was a span of 12 bases. CDR3 length equals 16 residues.

Only one count was recorded for this clone. The chain carries TRBV18 and TRBJ1-1, with D maybe TRBD1 (6 bases). Germline CDR1 KGHSH, CDR2 LQKENI. V was clipped by 0 bases and J by 3 bases, with 11 bases between them. The CDR3 length is 15 residues. CDR3 coding DNA: TGTGCCAGCTCACCACCGAGGGGGACGGACACTGAAGCTTTCTTT. This encodes CASSPPRGTDTEAFF.

V usage is TRBV24-1 and J usage is TRBJ1-2; 7 bases fit TRBD1. Per germline, CDR1 KGHDR and CDR2 SFDVKD. The junction had 3 bases not matched to a gene; V was cut back by 3 bases and J by 0 bases. The CDR3 covers 15 residues. For the CDR3, the DNA is TGTGCCACCAGTGATGACAGGGAACCTAACTATGGCTACACCTTC. Its protein is CATSDDREPNYGYTF.

V gene TRBV12-3 or TRBV12-4 combines with J gene TRBJ1-1, with 7 bases lining up with TRBD1. The CDR3 consists of 13 residues. V was clipped by 6 bases and J by 1 base; unmatched bases: 2. For the CDR3, the DNA is TGTGCCAGCAGGGGACAGTCGAACACTGAAGCTTTCTTT. This encodes CASRGQSNTEAFF.

The V gene is TRBV4-2, the J gene TRBJ2-3, with 15 bases aligning to TRBD2. This CDR3 has 17 amino acids. Germline V gives CDR1 LGHNA, CDR2 YNFKEQ. Germline trimming cut 4 bases from V and 2 bases from J; bases unmatched to any gene: 4. This CDR3 reads CASSPGLAGGLTDTQYF. The CDR3 DNA is TGTGCCAGCAGCCCCGGACTAGCGGGGGGGCTCACAGATACGCAGTATTTT.

The gene calls are TRBV3-1 (or the pseudogene TRBV3-2) and TRBJ2-3; the D is unclear. In germline, CDR1 is LGHDT, CDR2 YNNKEL (reference sequence). CDR3 size: 13 residues. Trimming left V 0 bases short and J 4 bases short, with 5 bases between. The DNA of the CDR3 is TGTGCCAGCAGCCAAGATCAGGCAGATACGCAGTATTTT. It encodes CASSQDQADTQYF.

This clone was detected once. The chain links TRBV29-1 to TRBJ2-3, with 7 bases matching TRBD1. This CDR3 region has 14 residues. CDR1 is SQVTM and CDR2 is ANQGSEA in the germline V gene. V lost 3 bases and J lost 2; bases outside the gene matches: 5. CDR3 in amino acids: CSVDRGPATDTQYF. The CDR3 nucleotides read TGCAGCGTTGATAGGGGGCCTGCCACAGATACGCAGTATTTT.

The J gene is TRBJ2-3, the V gene TRBV30; maybe TRBD1 (7 bases). Trimming stripped 4 bases from V and 7 bases from J, with 12 bases between. Germline-derived CDR1 and CDR2 are GTSNPN and SVGIG (reference sequence). This CDR3 region has 12 residues. The CDR3 here is CAWTGGTYTQYF. CDR3 sequence (DNA): TGTGCCTGGACAGGGGGGACTTATACGCAGTATTTT.

The chain links TRBV28 to TRBJ2-1, with 11 nucleotides matching TRBD1. The CDR3 has 16 residues. Germline loops: CDR1 MDHEN, CDR2 SYDVKM. V lost 0 bases and J lost 5; bases outside the gene matches: 3. The CDR3 here is CASSLWGQGGNNEQFF. The CDR3 nucleotides read TGTGCCAGCAGTTTATGGGGACAGGGGGGGAACAATGAGCAGTTCTTC.

CDR3 amino acids: CAISGGSGRVTDTQYF. CDR3 bases: TGTGCCATCAGTGGCGGTAGCGGGAGGGTCACAGATACGCAGTATTTT. The rearrangement joins TRBV10-3 to TRBJ2-3, with 11 bases that match TRBD2. CDR3 length: 16 amino acids. V shed 4 bases, J shed 2 bases, and the junction held 5 bases outside the gene matches. Germline CDR1 reads ENHRY; CDR2 reads SYGVKD.

The V and J genes are TRBV24-1 and TRBJ2-1; TRBD2 aligns across 10 bases. Trimming took 0 bases from V and 2 from J; bases not matched to a gene: 3. The CDR3 length is 17 residues. Germline V CDR1 and CDR2: KGHDR, SFDVKD. In DNA, the CDR3 is TGTGCCACCAGTGATTTGCCCAGCGGGGGGGCCTACAATGAGCAGTTCTTC. Amino acids: CATSDLPSGGAYNEQFF.

About this clone itself: Relative to the germline gene, one junction end is altered; a read error may explain this. V usage is TRBV7-2 and J usage is TRBJ2-2, with D perhaps matching TRBD1 (5 bases). Germline V gene lookup returns CDR1 SGHTA and CDR2 FQGNSA. The CDR3 loop spans 14 amino acids. CDR3 amino acids: CAGSLPQGYGELFF. For the CDR3, the DNA is TGTGCCGGCAGCTTACCCCAGGGATACGGGGAGCTGTTTTTT. The complete variable domain, with remaining parts taken from reference TRBV7-2 and TRBJ2-2, reads GAGVSQSPSNKVTEKGKDVELRCDPISGHTALYWYRQSLGQGLEFLIYFQGNSAPDKSGLPSDRFSAERTGGSVSTLTIQRTQQEDSAVYLCAGSLPQGYGELFFGEGSRLTVL.

The chain is built from TRBV11-3 and TRBJ2-3; no definite D call. This CDR3 is 14 amino acids long. Germline V gene sequence: CDR1 SGHNT, CDR2 YENEEA. Trimming took 5 bases from V and 5 from J, leaving 14 bases between them. In DNA form, the CDR3 reads TGTGCCAGCAGCCCTCCGGAGTTGGGAGATACGCAGTATTTT. The encoded protein is CASSPPELGDTQYF.

The rearrangement links TRBV21-1 to TRBJ2-1; the table's D call TRBD2 went unverified against the DNA. TRBV21-1 is termed a pseudogene. The CDR3 is 17 amino acids. This chain's CDR3 is CASSPRTSGRLPNEQFF. CDR3 DNA sequence: TGTGCCAGCAGCCCCCGGACTAGCGGGAGGCTACCCAATGAGCAGTTCTTC.

This clone was observed a handful of times. The chain carries TRBV5-3 and TRBJ2-2; 9 bases align to TRBD1. TRBV5-3 belongs to the ORF category, with a function that is uncertain. The CDR3 totals 17 residues. The ends lost 5 bases at V and 8 bases at J; junction bases unmatched: 16. This chain's CDR3 is CARSYYRDREVCGELFF. The CDR3 DNA reads TGTGCCAGAAGTTACTACCGGGACAGGGAGGTTTGTGGGGAGCTGTTTTTT.

The CDR3 nucleotides read TGCAGCGTTGAAGCTGGGACAGGGAACTATGGCTACACCTTC. Translating gives CSVEAGTGNYGYTF. V gene TRBV29-1 combines with J gene TRBJ1-2; 9 bases agree with TRBD1. Losses at the gene ends were 1 base for V and 2 bases for J; bases not matched to a gene: 2. The V gene's germline CDR1 is SQVTM and CDR2 ANQGSEA. The CDR3 runs 14 residues.

The V call is TRBV28, the J call TRBJ1-1; TRBD1 aligns across 10 bases. The germline CDR1 and CDR2 sequences are MDHEN and SYDVKM. The CDR3 is made up of 19 amino acids. Unmatched junction bases numbered 15, after V lost 3 bases and J lost 2 bases. The chain's CDR3 is CASSFRDLDRGFPNTEAFF. The CDR3 region has the DNA TGTGCCAGCAGTTTTCGGGACTTGGACAGGGGGTTCCCAAACACTGAAGCTTTCTTT.

This clone was detected only once. This rearrangement joins TRBV2 to TRBJ2-7; D call uncertain. CDR1 SNHLY and CDR2 FYNNEI come from the germline V gene. The CDR3 spans 11 residues. Trimming shortened V by 6 bases and J by 2 bases, and 5 bases separated the two germline ends. Here the CDR3 reads CASSQTYEQYF. CDR3 bases: TGTGCCAGCAGCCAGACCTACGAGCAGTACTTC.

This clone was counted a few times. The V and J genes are TRBV24-1 and TRBJ1-2, with a possible D match to TRBD1 (6 bases). The CDR3 totals 14 residues. The V and J ends lost 10 bases and 8 bases respectively, with 22 bases between them. In germline, CDR1 is KGHDR, CDR2 SFDVKD. Here the CDR3 DNA reads TGTGCCACGGGGGACGGATCTCCAGGGGAGGGCTACACCTTC. The encoded protein is CATGDGSPGEGYTF.

The chain uses TRBV7-9 and TRBJ2-2; TRBD2 matches 8 bases. CDR1 and CDR2 (germline): SEHNR, FQNEAQ (reference sequence). With 1 base clipped from V and 6 bases from J, the junction kept 7 bases outside the gene matches. CDR3 length: 16 amino acids. CDR3 in amino acids: CASSLDVGRASGELFF. The DNA for the CDR3 is TGTGCCAGCAGCTTAGATGTCGGGAGGGCCTCCGGGGAGCTGTTTTTT.

V is TRBV11-2 and J is TRBJ2-7; weak D call: TRBD1 (6 bases). With 5 bases removed from V and 3 bases from J, the gap between germline ends came to 14 bases. Germline CDR1 and CDR2: SGHAT and FQNNGV. The CDR3 contains 14 residues. In DNA, the CDR3 is TGTGCCAGCAGCCCCAACTCGGACAGCTACGAGCAGTACTTC. The encoded protein is CASSPNSDSYEQYF.

This clone came up once. This rearrangement joins TRBV18 to TRBJ1-6; weak D call: TRBD1 (5 bases). The CDR3 runs 14 residues. Trimming shortened V by 6 bases and J by 9 bases, and 15 bases separated the two germline ends. Germline values: CDR1 KGHSH, CDR2 LQKENI. CDR3 DNA sequence: TGTGCCAGCTCCCGGGAGGGGTTGGGTTCACCCCTCCACTTT. Its protein is CASSREGLGSPLHF.

The chain has TRBV28 and TRBJ1-2; the match to TRBD1 covers 12 bases. Per the germline V gene, CDR1 is MDHEN and CDR2 is SYDVKM. V lost 5 bases and J lost 8; bases outside the gene matches: 12. The CDR3 totals 16 residues. The CDR3 loop is CASSPHEGQGARGYTF. In DNA form, the CDR3 reads TGTGCCAGCAGTCCACATGAGGGACAGGGGGCGCGGGGCTACACCTTC.

This chain joins TRBV19 and TRBJ2-3; 8 nucleotides align to TRBD1. The CDR3 has 14 amino acids. The V gene end was trimmed by 7 bases and the J gene end by 4 bases; junction bases not matched to a gene: 7. Germline V gene sequence: CDR1 LNHDA, CDR2 SQIVND (reference sequence). CDR3: CASTPRQGPDTQYF. CDR3 nucleotides: TGTGCCAGTACCCCCCGACAGGGGCCAGATACGCAGTATTTT.

The chain uses TRBV6-5 and TRBJ1-4; D remains ambiguous. Germline CDR1 MNHEY, CDR2 SVGAGI. The CDR3 contains 13 residues. Trimming left V 6 bases short and J 3 bases short, with 8 bases between. The DNA for the CDR3 is TGTGCCAGCAGGAGGATTTCTAATGAAAAACTGTTTTTT. Translating gives CASRRISNEKLFF.

This chain links TRBV14 with TRBJ2-7; the match to TRBD2 covers 10 bases. Germline values: CDR1 SGHDN, CDR2 FVKESK. Losses at the gene ends were 0 bases for V and 7 bases for J; bases not matched to a gene: 12. The CDR3 contains 17 residues. The chain's CDR3 is CASSQDLQIAGGWEQYF. DNA for the CDR3: TGTGCCAGCAGCCAAGATCTCCAGATAGCGGGGGGTTGGGAGCAGTACTTC.